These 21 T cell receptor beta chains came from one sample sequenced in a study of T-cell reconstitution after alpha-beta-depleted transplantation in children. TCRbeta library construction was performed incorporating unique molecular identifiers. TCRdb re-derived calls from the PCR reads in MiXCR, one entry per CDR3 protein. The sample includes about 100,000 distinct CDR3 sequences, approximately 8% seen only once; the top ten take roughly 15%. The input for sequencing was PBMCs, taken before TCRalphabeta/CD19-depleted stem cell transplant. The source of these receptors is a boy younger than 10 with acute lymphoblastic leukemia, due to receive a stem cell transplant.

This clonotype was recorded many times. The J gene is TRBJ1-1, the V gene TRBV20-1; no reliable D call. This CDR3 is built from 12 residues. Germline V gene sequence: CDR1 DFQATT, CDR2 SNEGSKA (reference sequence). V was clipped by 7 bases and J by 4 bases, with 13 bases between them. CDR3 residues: CSGASEVTEAFF. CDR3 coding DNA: TGCAGTGGCGCTTCGGAGGTCACTGAAGCTTTCTTT.

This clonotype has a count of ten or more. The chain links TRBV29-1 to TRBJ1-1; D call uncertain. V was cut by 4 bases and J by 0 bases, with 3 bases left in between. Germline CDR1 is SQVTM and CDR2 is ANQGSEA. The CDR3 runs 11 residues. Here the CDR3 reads CSVGVNTEAFF. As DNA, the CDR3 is TGCAGCGTTGGAGTGAACACTGAAGCTTTCTTT.

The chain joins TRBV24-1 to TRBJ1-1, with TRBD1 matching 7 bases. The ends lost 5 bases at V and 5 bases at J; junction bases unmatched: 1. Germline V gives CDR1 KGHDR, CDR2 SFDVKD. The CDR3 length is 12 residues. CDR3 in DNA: TGTGCCACCAGTGCAGGGGGGACTGAAGCTTTCTTT. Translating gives CATSAGGTEAFF.

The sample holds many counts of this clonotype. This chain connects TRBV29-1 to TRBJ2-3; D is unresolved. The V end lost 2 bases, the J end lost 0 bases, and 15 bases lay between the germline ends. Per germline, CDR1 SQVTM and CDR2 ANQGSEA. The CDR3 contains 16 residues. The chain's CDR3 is CSVELGRVSSTDTQYF. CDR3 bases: TGCAGCGTTGAATTAGGCCGGGTTTCTAGCACAGATACGCAGTATTTT.

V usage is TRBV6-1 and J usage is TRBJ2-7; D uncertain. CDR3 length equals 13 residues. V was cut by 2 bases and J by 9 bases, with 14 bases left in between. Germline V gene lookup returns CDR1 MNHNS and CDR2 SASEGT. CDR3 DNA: TGTGCCAGCAGTGAATGGAAGCGATTGGGGCAGTACTTC. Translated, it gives CASSEWKRLGQYF.

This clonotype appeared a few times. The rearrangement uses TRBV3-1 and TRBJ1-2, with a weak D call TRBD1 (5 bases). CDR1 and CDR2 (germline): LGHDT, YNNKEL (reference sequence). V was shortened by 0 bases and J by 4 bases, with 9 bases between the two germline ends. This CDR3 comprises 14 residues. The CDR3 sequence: CASSQDRATYGYTF. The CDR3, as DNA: TGTGCCAGCAGCCAAGACAGGGCAACCTATGGCTACACCTTC. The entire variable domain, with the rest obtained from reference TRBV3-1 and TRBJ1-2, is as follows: DTAVSQTPKYLVTQMGNDKSIKCEQNLGHDTMYWYKQDSKKFLKIMFSYNNKELIINETVPNRFSPKSPDKAHLNLHINSLELGDSAVYFCASSQDRATYGYTFGSGTRLTVV.

The CDR3 bases are TGCGCCAGCAGCCAGGGACTAGCGGGGGGTAACACAGATACGCAGTATTTT. Translation gives CASSQGLAGGNTDTQYF. The V and J genes are TRBV4-1 and TRBJ2-3, with 15 positions matching TRBD2. The CDR3 has 17 amino acids. The V and J ends lost 3 bases and 2 bases, in that order; junction bases with no gene match: 3. From germline, CDR1 is MGHRA and CDR2 YSYEKL.

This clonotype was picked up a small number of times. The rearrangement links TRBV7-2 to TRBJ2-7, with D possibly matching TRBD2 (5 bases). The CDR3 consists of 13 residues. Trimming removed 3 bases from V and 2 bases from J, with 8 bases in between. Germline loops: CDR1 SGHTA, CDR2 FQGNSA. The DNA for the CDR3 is TGTGCCAGCAGCTTTGACTATCCCTACGAGCAGTACTTC. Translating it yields CASSFDYPYEQYF.

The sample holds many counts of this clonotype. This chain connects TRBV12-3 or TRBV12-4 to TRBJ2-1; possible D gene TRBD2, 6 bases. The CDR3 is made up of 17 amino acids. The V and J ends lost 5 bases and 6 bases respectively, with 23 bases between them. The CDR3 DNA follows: TGTGCCAGCAGTCCCACCCTCCTAGCGACCGCGCCCAATGAGCAGTTCTTC. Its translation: CASSPTLLATAPNEQFF.

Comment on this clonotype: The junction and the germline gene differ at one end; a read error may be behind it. CDR3 region: CATSLTVNTEAFF. Written as DNA, the CDR3 is TGTGCCACCAGCTTGACAGTTAACACTGAAGCTTTCTTT. This chain uses TRBV11-1 with TRBJ1-1; a weak D match, TRBD1 (5 bases). The CDR3 runs to 13 residues. Germline loops: CDR1 SGHAT, CDR2 FQDESV (reference sequence).

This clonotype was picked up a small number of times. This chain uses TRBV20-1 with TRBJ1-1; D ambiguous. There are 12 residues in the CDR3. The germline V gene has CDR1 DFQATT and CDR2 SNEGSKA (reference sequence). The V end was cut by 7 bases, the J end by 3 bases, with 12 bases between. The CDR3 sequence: CSGQSPHTEAFF. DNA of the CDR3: TGCAGTGGTCAGAGTCCCCACACTGAAGCTTTCTTT.

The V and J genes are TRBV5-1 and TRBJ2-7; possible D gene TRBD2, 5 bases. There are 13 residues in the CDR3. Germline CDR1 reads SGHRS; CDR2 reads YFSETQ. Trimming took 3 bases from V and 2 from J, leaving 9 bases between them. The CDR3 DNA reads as TGCGCCAGCAGCTCGGACTTGGCCTACGAGCAGTACTTC. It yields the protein CASSSDLAYEQYF.

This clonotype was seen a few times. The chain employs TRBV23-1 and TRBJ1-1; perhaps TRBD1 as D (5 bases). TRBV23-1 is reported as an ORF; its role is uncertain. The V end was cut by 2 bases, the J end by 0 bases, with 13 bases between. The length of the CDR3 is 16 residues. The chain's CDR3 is CASSQLHGTVNTEAFF. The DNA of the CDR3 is TGCGCCAGCAGTCAACTCCACGGGACGGTGAACACTGAAGCTTTCTTT.

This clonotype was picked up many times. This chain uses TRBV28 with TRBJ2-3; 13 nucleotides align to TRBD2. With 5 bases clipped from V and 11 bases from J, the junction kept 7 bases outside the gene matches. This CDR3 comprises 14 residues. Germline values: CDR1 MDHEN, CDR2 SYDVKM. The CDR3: CASSTPGTSGEQYF. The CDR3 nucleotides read TGTGCCAGCAGTACACCCGGGACTAGCGGGGAGCAGTATTTT.

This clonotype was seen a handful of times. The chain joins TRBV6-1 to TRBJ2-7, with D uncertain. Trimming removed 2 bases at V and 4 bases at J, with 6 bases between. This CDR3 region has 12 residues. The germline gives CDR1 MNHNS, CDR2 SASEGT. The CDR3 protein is CASSERVYEQYF. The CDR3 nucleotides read TGTGCCAGCAGTGAAAGAGTGTACGAGCAGTACTTC.

The CDR3 sequence is CASSLEPAGNEQFF. For the CDR3, the DNA is TGTGCCAGCAGCTTGGAACCAGCGGGCAATGAGCAGTTCTTC. This chain joins TRBV5-5 and TRBJ2-1; the D gene is possibly TRBD2 (6 bases). The CDR3 runs to 14 residues. Germline CDR1 is SGHKS and CDR2 is YYEKEE (reference sequence). Trimming took 0 bases from V and 6 from J, leaving 10 bases between them.

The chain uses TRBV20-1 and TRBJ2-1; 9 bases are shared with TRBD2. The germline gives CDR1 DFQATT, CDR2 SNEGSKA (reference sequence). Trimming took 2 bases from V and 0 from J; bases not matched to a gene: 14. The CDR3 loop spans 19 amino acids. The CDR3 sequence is CSARPGTSSPHSSYNEQFF. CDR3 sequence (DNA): TGCAGTGCTAGACCCGGGACTAGCAGTCCCCATAGCTCCTACAATGAGCAGTTCTTC.

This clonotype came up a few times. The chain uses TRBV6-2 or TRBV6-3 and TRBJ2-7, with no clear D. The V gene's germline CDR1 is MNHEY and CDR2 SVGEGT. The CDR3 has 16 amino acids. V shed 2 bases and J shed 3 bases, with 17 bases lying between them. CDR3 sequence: CASSYDTDTFLYEQYF. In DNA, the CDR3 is TGTGCCAGCAGTTACGATACAGACACCTTCCTCTACGAGCAGTACTTC.

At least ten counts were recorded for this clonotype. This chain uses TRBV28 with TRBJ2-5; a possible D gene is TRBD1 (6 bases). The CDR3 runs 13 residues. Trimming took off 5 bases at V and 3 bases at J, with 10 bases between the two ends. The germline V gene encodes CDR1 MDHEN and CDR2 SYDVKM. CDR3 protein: CASSVGQKETQYF. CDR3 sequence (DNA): TGTGCCAGCAGTGTTGGACAGAAAGAGACCCAGTACTTC. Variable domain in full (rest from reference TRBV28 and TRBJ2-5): DVKVTQSSRYLVKRTGEKVFLECVQDMDHENMFWYRQDPGLGLRLIYFSYDVKMKEKGDIPEGYSVSREKKERFSLILESASTNQTSMYLCASSVGQKETQYFGPGTRLLVL.

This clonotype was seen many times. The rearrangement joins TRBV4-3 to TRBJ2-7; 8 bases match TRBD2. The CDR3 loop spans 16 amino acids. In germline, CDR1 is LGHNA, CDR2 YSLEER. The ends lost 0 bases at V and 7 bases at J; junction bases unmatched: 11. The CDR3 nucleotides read TGCGCCAGCAGCCAAGAAAGGACGGGGGGGCTAGGGGAGCAGTACTTC. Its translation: CASSQERTGGLGEQYF.

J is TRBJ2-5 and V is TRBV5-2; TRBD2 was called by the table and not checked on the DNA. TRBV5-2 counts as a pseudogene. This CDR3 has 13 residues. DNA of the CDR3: TGTGCCAGGGGCCCTGGGCTCGGGGAGACCCAGTACTTC. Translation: CARGPGLGETQYF.